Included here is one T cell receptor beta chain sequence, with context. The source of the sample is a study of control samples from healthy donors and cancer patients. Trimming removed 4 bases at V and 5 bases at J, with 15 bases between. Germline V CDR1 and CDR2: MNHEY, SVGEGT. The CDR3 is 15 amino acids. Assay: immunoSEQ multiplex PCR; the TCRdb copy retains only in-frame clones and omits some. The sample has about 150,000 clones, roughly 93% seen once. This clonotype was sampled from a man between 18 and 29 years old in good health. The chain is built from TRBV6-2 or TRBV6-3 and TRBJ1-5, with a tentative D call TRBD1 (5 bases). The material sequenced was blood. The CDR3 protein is CASSSTFRGDQPQHF. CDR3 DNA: TGTGCCAGCAGTTCAACCTTTCGGGGGGATCAGCCCCAGCATTTT.